The rows below give T cell receptor beta chains drawn from one sample of a study of STAT5B mutations in CD4+ large granular lymphocyte leukemia. Sequencing was performed with immunoSEQ multiplex PCR; in TCRdb, only in-frame clones are kept and a portion is missing. The sample has roughly 46,000 clones, 65% to 85% seen once. Sequenced input: CD4+ T cells from blood buffy coats. Receptors were obtained from a human donor in good health. Both conserved end residues are part of each CDR3. A D gene is named only where the DNA matches it firmly. Only part of the rows carry a size: once, few, many, or a class if the clone is expanded.

j_call: TRBJ2-1
d_call: NA
clone_size: once
v_call: TRBV7-3
cdr3_aa: CASSFRRGSYNEQFF
cdr3_nt: TGTGCCAGCAGCTTCCGCAGGGGTTCCTACAATGAGCAGTTCTTC

j_call: TRBJ2-1
d_call: TRBD1
clone_size: NA
v_call: TRBV29-1
cdr3_aa: CSVEADRGNEQFF
cdr3_nt: TGCAGCGTTGAGGCCGACAGGGGGAATGAGCAGTTCTTC

j_call: TRBJ2-7
d_call: TRBD1
clone_size: NA
v_call: TRBV5-1
cdr3_aa: CASSLVPGQGNEQYF
cdr3_nt: TGCGCCAGCAGCTTGGTCCCGGGACAGGGTAACGAGCAGTACTTC

j_call: TRBJ2-2
d_call: TRBD1
clone_size: NA
v_call: TRBV7-6
cdr3_aa: CASSLPRTGGSGELFF
cdr3_nt: TGTGCCAGCAGCTTACCTAGGACAGGGGGCTCCGGGGAGCTGTTTTTT

j_call: TRBJ1-5
d_call: NA
clone_size: NA
v_call: TRBV7-2
cdr3_aa: CASSLAPAGLSQPQHF
cdr3_nt: TGTGCCAGCAGCTTAGCGCCGGCAGGGCTCAGTCAGCCCCAGCATTTT

j_call: TRBJ1-2
d_call: NA
clone_size: NA
v_call: TRBV7-2
cdr3_aa: CASSLDTRRHGYTF
cdr3_nt: TGTGCCAGCAGCTTAGATACCCGCCGGCATGGCTACACCTTC

j_call: TRBJ2-7
d_call: NA
clone_size: NA
v_call: TRBV4-2
cdr3_aa: CASSQPPSAGSHEQYF
cdr3_nt: TGTGCCAGCAGCCAACCCCCCTCCGCAGGGTCCCACGAGCAGTACTTC

j_call: TRBJ2-5
d_call: TRBD2
clone_size: NA
v_call: TRBV11-1
cdr3_aa: CASSPRLGGGQETQYF
cdr3_nt: TGTGCCAGCAGCCCCCGTTTGGGCGGGGGACAAGAGACCCAGTACTTC

j_call: TRBJ2-5
d_call: TRBD1
clone_size: NA
v_call: TRBV5-4
cdr3_aa: CASSRPGQGRYQETQYF
cdr3_nt: TGTGCCAGCAGCCGCCCGGGACAGGGGAGGTACCAAGAGACCCAGTACTTC

j_call: TRBJ2-1
d_call: NA
clone_size: few
v_call: TRBV7-9
cdr3_aa: CASSLAGSSYNEQFF
cdr3_nt: TGTGCCAGCAGCTTAGCAGGCAGCTCCTACAATGAGCAGTTCTTC

j_call: TRBJ2-3
d_call: NA
clone_size: NA
v_call: TRBV10-1
cdr3_aa: CASPQDRTDTQYF
cdr3_nt: TGCGCCTCCCCTCAAGACCGCACAGATACGCAGTATTTT

j_call: TRBJ2-2
d_call: NA
clone_size: NA
v_call: TRBV27
cdr3_aa: CASSLSLQRNTGELFF
cdr3_nt: TGTGCCAGCAGTTTAAGTTTACAGCGGAACACCGGGGAGCTGTTTTTT

j_call: TRBJ1-4
d_call: NA
clone_size: NA
v_call: TRBV4-1
cdr3_aa: CASSQDGYKLFF
cdr3_nt: TGCGCCAGCAGCCAAGACGGGTATAAACTGTTTTTT

j_call: TRBJ2-3
d_call: NA
clone_size: NA
v_call: TRBV2
cdr3_aa: CASRDQASTDTQYF
cdr3_nt: TGTGCCAGCAGAGATCAAGCTAGCACAGATACGCAGTATTTT

j_call: TRBJ2-7
d_call: NA
clone_size: once
v_call: TRBV6-5
cdr3_aa: CASSRGRGPYEQYF
cdr3_nt: TGTGCCAGCAGCCGGGGAAGGGGTCCCTACGAGCAGTACTTC

j_call: TRBJ2-2
d_call: TRBD1
clone_size: NA
v_call: TRBV6-5
cdr3_aa: CASTRRDRHTGELFF
cdr3_nt: TGTGCCAGCACCCGACGGGACAGGCACACCGGGGAGCTGTTTTTT

j_call: TRBJ1-1
d_call: TRBD1
clone_size: NA
v_call: TRBV6-5
cdr3_aa: CASSLTTGWTSFF
cdr3_nt: TGTGCCAGCAGTTTAACGACAGGGTGGACCTCTTTCTTT

j_call: TRBJ2-4
d_call: TRBD1
clone_size: once
v_call: TRBV30
cdr3_aa: CAWSVGTGYIQYF
cdr3_nt: TGTGCCTGGAGTGTGGGGACAGGGTATATTCAGTACTTC

j_call: TRBJ1-6
d_call: NA
clone_size: NA
v_call: TRBV5-1
cdr3_aa: CASSLVALGASSPLHF
cdr3_nt: TGCGCCAGCAGCTTGGTCGCTCTGGGGGCTTCTTCACCCCTCCACTTT

j_call: TRBJ1-1
d_call: NA
clone_size: NA
v_call: TRBV5-1
cdr3_aa: CASSFRLDTEAFF
cdr3_nt: TGCGCCAGCAGCTTCCGGTTGGACACTGAAGCTTTCTTT

j_call: TRBJ2-7
d_call: NA
clone_size: NA
v_call: TRBV30
cdr3_aa: CAWSLRQGQEQYF
cdr3_nt: TGTGCCTGGAGCCTTCGGCAGGGTCAGGAGCAGTACTTC

j_call: TRBJ1-2
d_call: NA
clone_size: NA
v_call: TRBV28
cdr3_aa: CASNYRVAYGYTF
cdr3_nt: TGTGCCAGCAACTACAGGGTCGCCTATGGCTACACCTTC

j_call: TRBJ2-1
d_call: NA
clone_size: NA
v_call: TRBV6-4
cdr3_aa: CASSVREFEHNEQFF
cdr3_nt: TGTGCCAGCTCCGTACGGGAGTTTGAACACAATGAGCAGTTCTTC

j_call: TRBJ2-7
d_call: TRBD2
clone_size: NA
v_call: TRBV5-4
cdr3_aa: CASSLTSGGIYEQYF
cdr3_nt: TGTGCCAGCAGCTTGACTAGCGGGGGGATCTACGAGCAGTACTTC

j_call: TRBJ2-7
d_call: NA
clone_size: NA
v_call: TRBV30
cdr3_aa: CAWSSRRDVRLTF
cdr3_nt: TGTGCCTGGAGTTCACGCCGGGACGTACGACTAACGTTC

j_call: TRBJ2-7
d_call: NA
clone_size: NA
v_call: TRBV2
cdr3_aa: CASTRTLWRAEQYF
cdr3_nt: TGTGCCAGCACCCGAACTCTCTGGCGGGCCGAGCAGTACTTC

j_call: TRBJ2-3
d_call: TRBD2
clone_size: NA
v_call: TRBV15
cdr3_aa: CATSRISGGAADTQYF
cdr3_nt: TGTGCCACCAGCAGGATAAGCGGGGGGGCCGCAGATACGCAGTATTTT

j_call: TRBJ2-7
d_call: NA
clone_size: once
v_call: TRBV13
cdr3_aa: CASSLKPYEQYF
cdr3_nt: TGTGCCAGCAGCTTAAAACCCTACGAGCAGTACTTC

j_call: TRBJ2-5
d_call: NA
clone_size: NA
v_call: TRBV5-6
cdr3_aa: CASSSPSRGVQETQYF
cdr3_nt: TGTGCCAGCAGCTCGCCCTCCCGGGGAGTACAAGAGACCCAGTACTTC

j_call: TRBJ1-1
d_call: NA
clone_size: NA
v_call: TRBV11-2
cdr3_aa: CASSLEGVSKAFF
cdr3_nt: TGTGCCAGCAGCTTAGAGGGGGTCTCCAAAGCTTTCTTT

j_call: TRBJ2-5
d_call: NA
clone_size: NA
v_call: TRBV9
cdr3_aa: CASSVGPQQETQYF
cdr3_nt: TGTGCCAGCAGCGTAGGGCCACAGCAAGAGACCCAGTACTTC

j_call: TRBJ2-1
d_call: TRBD2
clone_size: NA
v_call: TRBV9
cdr3_aa: CASSENSGSYNEQFF
cdr3_nt: TGTGCCAGCAGCGAAAATAGCGGGTCCTACAATGAGCAGTTCTTC

j_call: TRBJ1-2
d_call: NA
clone_size: NA
v_call: TRBV10-2
cdr3_aa: CASSSTGYNYGYTF
cdr3_nt: TGCGCCAGCAGTTCGACAGGTTATAACTATGGCTACACCTTC

j_call: TRBJ2-5
d_call: NA
clone_size: NA
v_call: TRBV9
cdr3_aa: CASSVGSYDVGETQYF
cdr3_nt: TGTGCCAGCAGCGTAGGGAGCTACGATGTAGGGGAGACCCAGTACTTC

j_call: TRBJ1-1
d_call: TRBD1
clone_size: once
v_call: TRBV19
cdr3_aa: CASSGLGTVNTEAFF
cdr3_nt: TGTGCCAGTAGTGGTCTTGGGACAGTGAACACTGAAGCTTTCTTT

j_call: TRBJ1-4
d_call: NA
clone_size: NA
v_call: TRBV7-9
cdr3_aa: CASTGGGFGINEKLFF
cdr3_nt: TGTGCCAGCACCGGGGGCGGGTTCGGGATTAATGAAAAACTGTTTTTT